One and the same sample provided the 6 T cell receptor beta chains below, sequenced in a study of cytomegalovirus exposure and HLA in healthy donors. With 60 Vbeta and 13 Jbeta primers, the PCR was carried out. Profiled with immunoSEQ multiplex PCR; TCRdb holds only in-frame clones, not every one. The sample consists of approximately 150,000 clones, just under 80% of them appearing once. The source material was PBMCs. The receptors derive from a woman aged 45-65 years in good health and CMV-seropositive.

The chain joins TRBV5-1 to TRBJ2-1; a possible D gene is TRBD1 (6 bases). V was pared by 2 bases and J by 13 bases, with 16 bases between. The CDR3 consists of 13 residues. Germline-derived CDR1 and CDR2 are SGHRS and YFSETQ. CDR3 nucleotide sequence: TGCGCCAGCAGCTTAGTACCGACAGGAGAACAGTTCTTC. This encodes CASSLVPTGEQFF.

The chain recombines TRBV19 with TRBJ1-2; D perhaps matches TRBD1 (6 bases). CDR1 is LNHDA, CDR2 SQIVND, per germline (reference sequence). This CDR3 has 14 amino acids. Trimming left V 1 base short and J 7 bases short, with 13 bases between. CDR3 sequence: CASSIGRGATGYTF. In nucleotides, the CDR3 is TGTGCCAGTAGTATAGGTCGGGGGGCGACTGGCTACACCTTC.

This chain uses TRBV6-5 with TRBJ1-1; D possibly corresponds to TRBD1 (5 bases). Germline V gene lookup returns CDR1 MNHEY and CDR2 SVGAGI. V dropped 1 base and J dropped 7 bases, with 7 bases sitting between them. The CDR3 has 12 amino acids. The DNA of the CDR3 is TGTGCCAGCAGTTACTGGGGGGGTGAAGCTTTCTTT. As protein: CASSYWGGEAFF.

V is TRBV18 and J is TRBJ2-3; 8 positions match TRBD1. V gave up 0 bases and J gave up 2 bases; unmatched junction bases: 7. The CDR3 runs 17 residues. From germline, CDR1 is KGHSH and CDR2 LQKENI. CDR3: CASSPPLGQGPTDTQYF. CDR3 nucleotide sequence: TGTGCCAGCTCACCACCGCTAGGACAGGGACCCACAGATACGCAGTATTTT.

This chain uses TRBV6-5 with TRBJ1-5; no definite D call. Germline V gives CDR1 MNHEY, CDR2 SVGAGI. The CDR3 totals 16 residues. V gave up 0 bases and J gave up 5 bases, with 14 bases separating them. CDR3 in amino acids: CASSYSDGRRDQPQHF. CDR3 coding DNA: TGTGCCAGCAGTTACTCGGACGGGAGGAGGGATCAGCCCCAGCATTTT.

The table lists this clone with a few counts. The chain links TRBV6-1 to TRBJ1-4, with D maybe TRBD1 (6 bases). This CDR3 is built from 15 residues. Germline V CDR1 and CDR2: MNHNS, SASEGT. Trimming shortened V by 6 bases and J by 0 bases, and 11 bases separated the two germline ends. This chain's CDR3 is CASRVRTATNEKLFF. CDR3 nucleotide sequence: TGTGCCAGCAGGGTACGGACAGCAACTAATGAAAAACTGTTTTTT.